Detailed here is one TCR beta chain. The CDR3 has 16 amino acids. V shed 1 base and J 1 base; nucleotides not matched to a gene: 6. Germline CDR1 reads MNHEY; CDR2 reads SMNVEV (reference sequence). These data come from a study of blood T cell repertoires in COVID-19. Study-level information: The United States, Italy and Spain supplied acute and convalescent COVID-19 samples.

Original methodology: It was from reference gene primer amplification that nucleated cell counts were estimated. The table came from immunoSEQ multiplex PCR; TCRdb's copy has only in-frame clones and leaves some out. The V and J calls and clone size come from that table; D and trimming were worked out from the DNA. Among approximately 90,000 clones, around four fifths were seen once, and the ten largest hold nearly 3.5%. This sequence was found in a man between 50 and 59 years old with acute or convalescent COVID-19. The chain couples TRBV27 to TRBJ1-1, with 7 bases fitting TRBD1. Sequenced material: peripheral blood. Written as DNA, the CDR3 is TGTGCCAGCAGTTTATACCCGACAGGGAGGAACACTGAAGCTTTCTTT. It encodes CASSLYPTGRNTEAFF.